The present TCR beta chain was sequenced within a study of cytomegalovirus exposure and HLA in healthy donors. Study overall: A subsequent analysis reported that the 95 to 150 validation repertoires were produced on the same platform that had also been used for the 500 to 700 first-cohort repertoires.

Of note for this clone: Its cognate antigen is unknown.

Study conclusions and caveats: Investigators reported over 150 TCR beta chains as tied to cytomegalovirus.

Repertoires were generated with immunoSEQ multiplex PCR, while TCRdb's copy carries only in-frame clones and drops some. The sample contains approximately 160,000 clones, about 86% of which appear only once. The CDR3 runs 16 residues. V lost 5 bases to trimming and J lost 0 bases, with 13 bases between them. The germline V gene has CDR1 SEHNR and CDR2 FQNEAQ (reference sequence). This TCR derives from a woman under 30 in good health and CMV-seronegative. The source material was PBMCs. This chain links TRBV7-9 with TRBJ2-2, with D perhaps TRBD1 (5 bases). The CDR3 loop reads CASSTITGTNTGELFF. In DNA form, the CDR3 reads TGTGCCAGCAGCACCATTACAGGTACGAACACCGGGGAGCTGTTTTTT. The full variable domain, completed using reference TRBV7-9 and TRBJ2-2, is DTGVSQNPRHKITKRGQNVTFRCDPISEHNRLYWYRQTLGQGPEFLTYFQNEAQLEKSRLLSDRFSAERPKGSFSTLEIQRTEQGDSAMYLCASSTITGTNTGELFFGEGSRLTVL.